This T cell receptor (beta chain) was retrieved from a study of cytomegalovirus exposure and HLA in healthy donors. This clone occurred a few times. No antigen is known for it. Amplification used 60 Vbeta primers and 13 Jbeta primers. This table comes from immunoSEQ multiplex PCR, and its TCRdb copy is limited to in-frame clones, with some not included. This table has around 120,000 clones, roughly three fifths appearing once. Study-level points and caveats: Roughly 170 TCR beta chains were listed as cytomegalovirus-associated.

CDR1 and CDR2 (germline): SGHRS, YFSETQ. The V gene lost 6 bases and the J gene lost 1 base, with 26 bases spanning the gap. The CDR3 spans 19 residues. Specimen: PBMCs. The receptor's source is a woman aged 40 to 50 in good health and CMV-seropositive. V usage is TRBV5-1 and J usage is TRBJ2-1; possible D gene TRBD2, 5 bases. CDR3 coding DNA: TGCGCCAGCACTGGCTTGCAGGACTTTCAAATTGGATCCTACAATGAGCAGTTCTTC. Protein product: CASTGLQDFQIGSYNEQFF. Combining the CDR3 with reference TRBV5-1 and TRBJ2-1 gives the whole variable domain KAGVTQTPRYLIKTRGQQVTLSCSPISGHRSVSWYQQTPGQGLQFLFEYFSETQRNKGNFPGRFSGRQFSNSRSEMNVSTLELGDSALYLCASTGLQDFQIGSYNEQFFGPGTRLTVL.